This T cell receptor beta chain came from a study of T cell responses to AZD1222 COVID-19 vaccine. Clones were sequenced by immunoSEQ multiplex PCR, and TCRdb holds only the in-frame ones, with some missing. In the table there are roughly 200,000 clones, roughly nine tenths of which are singletons. The CDR3 is made up of 16 amino acids. J gave up 1 base and V 3 bases, and 7 bases lay outside the gene matches. The V gene's germline CDR1 is SNHLY and CDR2 FYNNEI. The TCR comes from an adult who received the AZD1222 COVID-19 vaccine. The rearrangement links TRBV2 to TRBJ2-5, with 8 bases matching TRBD2. The sample in question was peripheral blood, obtained 28 days after the second AZD1222 dose. The CDR3 protein is CASSDEAGAPQETQYF. In DNA, the CDR3 is TGTGCCAGCAGTGATGAAGCGGGGGCCCCCCAAGAGACCCAGTACTTC. The whole variable domain, filled in from reference TRBV2 and TRBJ2-5, reads EPEVTQTPSHQVTQMGQEVILRCVPISNHLYFYWYRQILGQKVEFLVSFYNNEISEKSEIFDDQFSVERPDGSNFTLKIRSTKLEDSAMYFCASSDEAGAPQETQYFGPGTRLLVL.